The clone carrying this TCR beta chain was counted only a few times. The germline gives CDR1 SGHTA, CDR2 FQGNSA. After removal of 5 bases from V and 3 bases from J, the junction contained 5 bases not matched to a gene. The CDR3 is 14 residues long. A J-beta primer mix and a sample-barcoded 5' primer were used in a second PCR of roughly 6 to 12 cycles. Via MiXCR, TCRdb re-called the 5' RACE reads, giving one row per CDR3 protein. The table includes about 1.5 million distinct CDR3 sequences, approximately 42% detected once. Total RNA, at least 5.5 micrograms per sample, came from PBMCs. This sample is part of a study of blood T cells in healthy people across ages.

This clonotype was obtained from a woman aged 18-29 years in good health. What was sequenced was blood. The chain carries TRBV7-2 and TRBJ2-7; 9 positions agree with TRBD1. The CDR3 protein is CASSATGGDYEQYF. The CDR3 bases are TGTGCCAGCAGCGCAACAGGGGGCGACTACGAGCAGTACTTC.